The TCR beta chain described here comes from a study of blood T cells in healthy people across ages. PCR was performed a second time for about 7 to 12 cycles using a sample-barcoded 5' primer and a J-beta primer mix. Each CDR3 protein gets one entry after TCRdb re-called the 5' RACE reads with MiXCR. The repertoire holds 890,000 or so distinct CDR3 sequences, with approximately 65% as singletons. There are a few counts of this clonotype. V dropped 0 bases and J dropped 4 bases, with 7 bases sitting between them. Per the germline V gene, CDR1 is ENHRY and CDR2 is SYGVKD. This CDR3 is 13 amino acids long.

The chain is built from TRBV10-3 and TRBJ2-7; D possibly matches TRBD1 or TRBD2 (5 bases each). The receptor's source is a man aged 25 to 40 in good health. What was sequenced was blood. The CDR3 sequence is CAISESGEYEQYF. For the CDR3, the DNA is TGTGCCATCAGTGAGTCGGGGGAGTACGAGCAGTACTTC.